The 30 T cell receptor beta chains reported below all come from one sample, sequenced in a study of blood T cell repertoires in COVID-19. TCRdb's table, derived via immunoSEQ multiplex PCR, lists solely in-frame clones and lacks some. The sample carries approximately 360,000 clones, about 90% recorded once. Specimen: peripheral blood. The receptor source for this set is a man between 35 and 55 years old with acute or convalescent COVID-19.

V usage is TRBV6-5 and J usage is TRBJ2-1; 9 positions match TRBD2. Germline CDR1 reads MNHEY; CDR2 reads SVGAGI. The CDR3 covers 15 residues. Losses at the gene ends were 7 bases for V and 0 bases for J; bases not matched to a gene: 4. CDR3 region: CASTLAGLSYNEQFF. In DNA form, the CDR3 reads TGTGCCAGCACCCTAGCGGGACTCTCCTACAATGAGCAGTTCTTC.

CDR3 residues: CASSASFRGTAYGYTF. The CDR3 DNA reads as TGTGCCAGCAGCGCCAGCTTCAGGGGGACTGCCTATGGCTACACCTTC. The chain recombines TRBV9 with TRBJ1-2; TRBD1 matches at 7 bases. With V trimmed by 3 bases and J by 4 bases, 12 bases remained unmatched. The CDR3 covers 16 residues. Germline CDR1 and CDR2: SGDLS and YYNGEE.

The chain links TRBV15 to TRBJ2-3; 11 bases fit TRBD2. The CDR3 runs to 18 residues. Germline V gene sequence: CDR1 LNHNV, CDR2 YYDKDF (reference sequence). V lost 3 bases, J lost 1 base, and 9 bases stayed unmatched. The CDR3 DNA is TGTGCCACCAGCAGGGACTTTAGCGGGGGGGTAGGCACAGATACGCAGTATTTT. It is translated as CATSRDFSGGVGTDTQYF.

The V and J genes are TRBV9 and TRBJ2-1, with D perhaps matching TRBD2 (6 bases). CDR3 length: 17 amino acids. V lost 0 bases, J lost 4 bases, and 17 bases lay in between. The V gene's germline CDR1 is SGDLS and CDR2 YYNGEE. CDR3 amino acids: CASSVGAGTRPYNEQFF. CDR3 DNA sequence: TGTGCCAGCAGCGTAGGTGCGGGGACCAGGCCTTACAATGAGCAGTTCTTC. The entire variable domain, with the rest obtained from reference TRBV9 and TRBJ2-1, is as follows: DSGVTQTPKHLITATGQRVTLRCSPRSGDLSVYWYQQSLDQGLQFLIQYYNGEERAKGNILERFSAQQFPDLHSELNLSSLELGDSALYFCASSVGAGTRPYNEQFFGPGTRLTVL.

The gene calls are TRBV9 and TRBJ2-2, with 7 bases that match TRBD1. Losses at the gene ends were 4 bases for V and 2 bases for J; bases not matched to a gene: 8. There are 16 residues in the CDR3. Germline V lookup: CDR1 SGDLS, CDR2 YYNGEE. CDR3 DNA sequence: TGTGCCAGCAGCCCGAGTAGGGACAGCAACACCGGGGAGCTGTTTTTT. As protein: CASSPSRDSNTGELFF.

The chain recombines TRBV15 with TRBJ1-5; tentative D call: TRBD1 (5 bases). The V gene's germline CDR1 is LNHNV and CDR2 YYDKDF (reference sequence). The CDR3 length is 16 residues. Trimming removed 8 bases at V and 0 bases at J, with 17 bases between. This CDR3 reads CATGQGPIYSNQPQHF. Here the CDR3 DNA reads TGTGCCACCGGTCAGGGTCCGATCTATAGCAATCAGCCCCAGCATTTT.

The CDR3 DNA is TGTGCCAGCAGTTACCCAGGGAATGAGCAGTTCTTC. Amino acid sequence: CASSYPGNEQFF. V and J are TRBV6-6 and TRBJ2-1; D perhaps matches TRBD1 (5 bases). V lost 2 bases, J lost 7 bases, and 6 bases lay in between. Looked up from germline, CDR1 is MNHNY and CDR2 is SVGAGI (reference sequence). The CDR3 contains 12 residues.

The chain combines TRBV9 with TRBJ1-2, with 8 bases matching TRBD1. CDR3 size: 16 residues. Germline V gives CDR1 SGDLS, CDR2 YYNGEE. Trimming at V came to 0 bases and at J to 8 bases, leaving 12 bases not matched to a gene. Here the CDR3 reads CASSVVIGTGHIGYTF. The CDR3 region has the DNA TGTGCCAGCAGCGTAGTAATCGGGACAGGCCATATCGGCTACACCTTC.

This chain links TRBV20-1 with TRBJ2-1, with 7 nucleotides matching TRBD1. The CDR3 runs 14 residues. V was clipped by 3 bases and J by 2 bases; unmatched bases: 4. Germline loops: CDR1 DFQATT, CDR2 SNEGSKA (reference sequence). The CDR3 DNA follows: TGCAGTGCTAGTGGGCAGGGGGCCTACAATGAGCAGTTCTTC. It specifies CSASGQGAYNEQFF.

The V call is TRBV5-1, the J call TRBJ2-5; a weak D match, TRBD1 (6 bases). With 5 bases removed from V and 4 bases from J, the gap between germline ends came to 33 bases. Germline V gene lookup returns CDR1 SGHRS and CDR2 YFSETQ. The CDR3 has 20 amino acids. The CDR3: CASRRLPRTGLGSVRETQYF. The CDR3 bases are TGCGCCAGCAGACGGTTGCCCCGAACAGGGTTAGGTTCTGTTCGAGAGACCCAGTACTTC.

V usage is TRBV14 and J usage is TRBJ2-5; 8 nucleotides match TRBD1. This CDR3 spans 17 amino acids. Losses at the gene ends were 1 base for V and 2 bases for J; bases not matched to a gene: 9. Germline loops: CDR1 SGHDN, CDR2 FVKESK. In DNA, the CDR3 is TGTGCCAGCAGCCAAGGGACAGGGTCCCTAGAGCAAGAGACCCAGTACTTC. It is translated as CASSQGTGSLEQETQYF.

The chain has TRBV30 and TRBJ1-2; weak D call: TRBD1 (5 bases). Germline values: CDR1 GTSNPN, CDR2 SVGIG (reference sequence). The CDR3 totals 14 residues. Trimming stripped 0 bases from V and 8 bases from J, with 16 bases between. The CDR3 nucleotides read TGTGCCTGGAGTGTCCACGGGGACTTCCGCGGCTACACCTTC. Translation: CAWSVHGDFRGYTF.

The chain links TRBV3-1 (or the pseudogene TRBV3-2) to TRBJ1-2; D remains ambiguous. Trimming removed 0 bases from V and 4 bases from J, with 12 bases in between. The length of the CDR3 is 15 residues. Germline V gives CDR1 LGHDT, CDR2 YNNKEL (reference sequence). The CDR3 sequence is CASSQDLAGVYGYTF. The CDR3 DNA reads TGTGCCAGCAGCCAAGATCTGGCCGGGGTCTATGGCTACACCTTC.

This rearrangement joins TRBV9 to TRBJ2-1; the D is unclear. The CDR3 runs to 13 residues. Trimming took off 3 bases at V and 5 bases at J, with 9 bases between the two ends. Per the germline V gene, CDR1 is SGDLS and CDR2 is YYNGEE. The CDR3 coding sequence is TGTGCCAGCAGCGCCCTCGGTAACAATGAGCAGTTCTTC. Translation: CASSALGNNEQFF.

The chain is built from TRBV9 and TRBJ1-5, with a weak D call TRBD1 (6 bases). This CDR3 is 15 amino acids long. The germline V and J ends were trimmed by 3 bases and 4 bases, with 14 bases remaining between them. Germline V lookup: CDR1 SGDLS, CDR2 YYNGEE. CDR3 bases: TGTGCCAGCAGCGCCGACGCAGGGGCTAATCAGCCCCAGCATTTT. Translation gives CASSADAGANQPQHF. The variable domain in full, with the rest retrieved from reference TRBV9 and TRBJ1-5, is DSGVTQTPKHLITATGQRVTLRCSPRSGDLSVYWYQQSLDQGLQFLIQYYNGEERAKGNILERFSAQQFPDLHSELNLSSLELGDSALYFCASSADAGANQPQHFGDGTRLSIL.

The chain links TRBV6-2 or TRBV6-3 to TRBJ2-7, with D perhaps TRBD1 (6 bases). Trimming cost V 4 bases and J 5 bases, with 12 bases left between them. The CDR3 sequence is 13 residues long. The germline V gene has CDR1 MNHEY and CDR2 SVGEGT. Here the CDR3 DNA reads TGTGCCAGCAGTTTCTGGGGGCGGGACGAGCAGTACTTC. It codes for CASSFWGRDEQYF.

A single count supports this clone. V and J are TRBV29-1 and TRBJ1-2; TRBD1 matches 10 bases. The germline V gene has CDR1 SQVTM and CDR2 ANQGSEA. This CDR3 is 14 amino acids long. V trimming: 6 bases; J trimming: 3 bases; junction bases outside the gene matches: 7. The CDR3 sequence is CSVRKTGGDYGYTF. The DNA for the CDR3 is TGCAGCGTGCGAAAGACAGGGGGCGACTATGGCTACACCTTC.

This sequence joins TRBV14 and TRBJ2-7; 7 nucleotides line up with TRBD2. This CDR3 comprises 15 residues. Trimming removed 2 bases from V and 3 bases from J; junction bases left unmatched: 7. CDR1 is SGHDN, CDR2 FVKESK, per germline. CDR3: CASSQSWVAGYEQYF. The CDR3 DNA sequence: TGTGCCAGCAGCCAATCTTGGGTAGCGGGCTACGAGCAGTACTTC. Together with reference TRBV14 and TRBJ2-7, the CDR3 gives the full variable domain: EAGVTQFPSHSVIEKGQTVTLRCDPISGHDNLYWYRRVMGKEIKFLLHFVKESKQDESGMPNNRFLAERTGGTYSTLKVQPAELEDSGVYFCASSQSWVAGYEQYFGPGTRLTVT.

The J gene is TRBJ1-1, the V gene TRBV9; tentatively, D is TRBD1 (6 bases). Looked up from germline, CDR1 is SGDLS and CDR2 is YYNGEE. Trimming pared 2 bases from V and 4 bases from J, leaving 15 bases between. The CDR3 sequence is 15 residues long. DNA of the CDR3: TGTGCCAGCAGCGTCGCCGGGGGGGGCAGCACTGAAGCTTTCTTT. This sequence encodes CASSVAGGGSTEAFF.

The chain carries TRBV28 and TRBJ1-2; D is ambiguous. CDR1 is MDHEN and CDR2 is SYDVKM in the germline V gene. The CDR3 is 12 residues long. Deletions cut 7 bases from V and 7 bases from J, with 13 bases between. In DNA form, the CDR3 reads TGTGCCAGCAATTCCGTTGAGGGTGGCTACACCTTC. Protein: CASNSVEGGYTF.

The J gene is TRBJ2-5, the V gene TRBV6-2 or TRBV6-3; 8 bases agree with TRBD1. The CDR3 spans 16 residues. V lost 5 bases to trimming and J lost 3 bases; unmatched junction nucleotides: 11. Germline CDR1 and CDR2: MNHEY and SVGEGT. This chain's CDR3 is CASSTVPRTGKETQYF. The CDR3 DNA reads TGTGCCAGCAGTACTGTCCCCCGGACAGGGAAAGAGACCCAGTACTTC.

The rearrangement joins TRBV9 to TRBJ2-2; D is uncertain. The CDR3 length is 13 residues. The germline V and J ends were trimmed by 3 bases and 4 bases, with 7 bases remaining between them. Germline CDR1 reads SGDLS; CDR2 reads YYNGEE. DNA of the CDR3: TGTGCCAGCAGCGCACAGATCACCGGGGAGCTGTTTTTT. Translation: CASSAQITGELFF.

This clone was seen once. This sequence joins TRBV9 and TRBJ2-1, with 8 bases lining up with TRBD2. The CDR3 consists of 14 residues. J gave up 7 bases and V 3 bases, and 6 bases lay outside the gene matches. The V gene's germline CDR1 is SGDLS and CDR2 YYNGEE. The CDR3 region has the DNA TGTGCCAGCAGCGCGGGGGGGCAATGGAATGAGCAGTTCTTC. Residues: CASSAGGQWNEQFF. The full variable domain, its missing parts supplied by reference TRBV9 and TRBJ2-1, is DSGVTQTPKHLITATGQRVTLRCSPRSGDLSVYWYQQSLDQGLQFLIQYYNGEERAKGNILERFSAQQFPDLHSELNLSSLELGDSALYFCASSAGGQWNEQFFGPGTRLTVL.

This chain joins TRBV28 and TRBJ1-6, with 7 bases aligning to TRBD1. Germline V gene sequence: CDR1 MDHEN, CDR2 SYDVKM. This CDR3 comprises 14 residues. J was trimmed by 10 bases and V by 8 bases; bases with no gene match: 11. CDR3 bases: TGTGCCAGCCATCGAGACAGGGAAGTCTCACCCCTCCACTTT. Translating it yields CASHRDREVSPLHF.

Here the CDR3 DNA reads TGTGCCAGCAGCTTTTTGCTAGGAGGGGCCCAGTACTTC. It encodes CASSFLLGGAQYF. The rearrangement uses TRBV7-9 and TRBJ2-5, with a tentative D call TRBD2 (6 bases). Trimming pared 3 bases from V and 9 bases from J, leaving 14 bases between. The CDR3 consists of 13 residues. In germline, CDR1 is SEHNR, CDR2 FQNEAQ (reference sequence). Full variable domain (remainder filled in from reference TRBV7-9 and TRBJ2-5): DTGVSQNPRHKITKRGQNVTFRCDPISEHNRLYWYRQTLGQGPEFLTYFQNEAQLEKSRLLSDRFSAERPKGSFSTLEIQRTEQGDSAMYLCASSFLLGGAQYFGPGTRLLVL.

The chain joins TRBV6-2 or TRBV6-3 to TRBJ2-1; 7 positions match TRBD1. Germline values: CDR1 MNHEY, CDR2 SVGEGT. After removal of 4 bases from V and 10 bases from J, the junction contained 16 bases not matched to a gene. The CDR3 runs 16 residues. CDR3 DNA sequence: TGTGCCAGCAGTTCACAGGGGATTGCTGGAGTTGTAGAGCAGTTCTTC. Amino acid sequence: CASSSQGIAGVVEQFF.

The gene calls are TRBV11-3 and TRBJ2-3; D may be TRBD1 (6 bases). The CDR3 spans 14 residues. V shed 0 bases and J shed 6 bases, with 10 bases lying between them. Germline V gene sequence: CDR1 SGHNT, CDR2 YENEEA. The CDR3 sequence is CASSLEGAGDTQYF. CDR3 nucleotides: TGTGCCAGCAGCTTAGAGGGGGCTGGGGATACGCAGTATTTT. The full variable domain, rest sourced from reference TRBV11-3 and TRBJ2-3, is EAGVVQSPRYKIIEKKQPVAFWCNPISGHNTLYWYLQNLGQGPELLIRYENEEAVDDSQLPKDRFSAERLKGVDSTLKIQPAELGDSAVYLCASSLEGAGDTQYFGPGTRLTVL.

The chain carries TRBV6-6 and TRBJ1-5; 9 positions match TRBD1. V trimming: 8 bases; J trimming: 6 bases; junction bases outside the gene matches: 8. CDR1 is MNHNY and CDR2 is SVGAGI in the germline V gene (reference sequence). The CDR3 spans 14 residues. The CDR3 sequence: CASYTDRGIQPQHF. The DNA for the CDR3 is TGTGCCAGCTATACGGACAGGGGAATTCAGCCCCAGCATTTT.

The rearrangement joins TRBV6-1 to TRBJ1-1; D unresolved. Per germline, CDR1 MNHNS and CDR2 SASEGT. This CDR3 is built from 14 residues. Trimming stripped 0 bases from V and 0 bases from J, with 5 bases between. The CDR3 is CASSEALVNTEAFF. The CDR3 DNA sequence: TGTGCCAGCAGTGAAGCGCTAGTGAACACTGAAGCTTTCTTT.

This clone was seen ten or more times. The gene calls are TRBV3-1 (or the pseudogene TRBV3-2) and TRBJ2-7, with 9 bases lining up with TRBD2. Germline V CDR1 and CDR2: LGHDT, YNNKEL (reference sequence). This CDR3 is built from 14 residues. With V trimmed by 3 bases and J by 6 bases, 6 bases remained unmatched. The CDR3 DNA reads TGTGCCAGCAGCCAGCTAGCGGGAAGGGGCGAGCAGTACTTC. Protein sequence: CASSQLAGRGEQYF.